This T cell receptor beta chain was recorded in a study of blood T cell repertoires in COVID-19. V lost 3 bases, J lost 5 bases, and 10 bases lay in between. Germline loops: CDR1 SQVTM, CDR2 ANQGSEA. The CDR3 contains 12 residues. Participants were aged roughly 18 to 95 years, lived in under 30 US areas, and enrolled virtually. Produced via immunoSEQ multiplex PCR; TCRdb's table is partial and in-frame only. Of around 300,000 clones listed, 70% to 90% were seen once; the top ten hold around 5.8%. J is TRBJ1-1 and V is TRBV29-1; no definite D call. This receptor was obtained from a woman aged 40 to 50 who had recovered from COVID-19. The sample consisted of PBMCs or T cells enriched from blood (not recorded which). CDR3 in DNA: TGCAGCGTTGACGCCGGGTCGACTGAAGCTTTCTTT. Its translation is CSVDAGSTEAFF.